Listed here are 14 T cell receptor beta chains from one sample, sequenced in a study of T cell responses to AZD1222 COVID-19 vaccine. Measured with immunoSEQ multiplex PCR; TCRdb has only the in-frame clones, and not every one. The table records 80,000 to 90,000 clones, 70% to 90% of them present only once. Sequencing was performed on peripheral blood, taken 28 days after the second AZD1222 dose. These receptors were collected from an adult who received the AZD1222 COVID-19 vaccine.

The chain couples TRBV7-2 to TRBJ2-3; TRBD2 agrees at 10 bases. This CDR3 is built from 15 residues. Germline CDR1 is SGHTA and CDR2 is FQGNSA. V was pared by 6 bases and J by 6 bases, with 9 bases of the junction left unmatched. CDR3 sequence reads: CASSSSGGPFDTQYF. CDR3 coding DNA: TGTGCCAGCAGTTCTAGCGGGGGCCCTTTCGATACGCAGTATTTT. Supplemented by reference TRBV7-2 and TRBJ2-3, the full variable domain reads GAGVSQSPSNKVTEKGKDVELRCDPISGHTALYWYRQSLGQGLEFLIYFQGNSAPDKSGLPSDRFSAERTGGSVSTLTIQRTQQEDSAVYLCASSSSGGPFDTQYFGPGTRLTVL.

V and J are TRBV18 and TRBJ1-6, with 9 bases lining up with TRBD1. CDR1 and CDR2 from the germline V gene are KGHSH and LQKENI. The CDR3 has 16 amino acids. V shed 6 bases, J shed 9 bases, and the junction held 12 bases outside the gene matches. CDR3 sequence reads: CASSPVSGTGSSPLHF. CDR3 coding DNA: TGTGCCAGCTCGCCAGTAAGCGGGACAGGGTCTTCACCCCTCCACTTT. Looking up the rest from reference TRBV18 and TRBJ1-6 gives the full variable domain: NAGVMQNPRHLVRRRGQEARLRCSPMKGHSHVYWYRQLPEEGLKFMVYLQKENIIDESGMPKERFSAEFPKEGPSILRIQQVVRGDSAAYFCASSPVSGTGSSPLHFGNGTRLTVT.

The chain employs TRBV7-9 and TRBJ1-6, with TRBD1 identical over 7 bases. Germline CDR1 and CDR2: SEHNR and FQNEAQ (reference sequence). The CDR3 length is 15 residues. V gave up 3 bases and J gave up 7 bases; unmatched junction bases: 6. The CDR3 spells CASSFGQARNSPLHF. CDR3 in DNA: TGTGCCAGCAGCTTCGGACAGGCAAGGAATTCACCCCTCCACTTT.

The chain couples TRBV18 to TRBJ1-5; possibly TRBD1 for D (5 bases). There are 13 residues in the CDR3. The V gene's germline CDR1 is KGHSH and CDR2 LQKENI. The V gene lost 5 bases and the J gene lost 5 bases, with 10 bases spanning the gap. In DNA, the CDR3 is TGTGCCAGCTCAACAGGTGGGGATCAGCCCCAGCATTTT. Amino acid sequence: CASSTGGDQPQHF.

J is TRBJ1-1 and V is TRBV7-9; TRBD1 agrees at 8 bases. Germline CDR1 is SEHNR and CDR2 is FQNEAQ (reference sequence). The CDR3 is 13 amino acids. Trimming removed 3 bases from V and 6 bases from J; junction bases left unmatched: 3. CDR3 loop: CASSFDRGSEAFF. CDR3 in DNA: TGTGCCAGCAGCTTCGACAGGGGCTCTGAAGCTTTCTTT.

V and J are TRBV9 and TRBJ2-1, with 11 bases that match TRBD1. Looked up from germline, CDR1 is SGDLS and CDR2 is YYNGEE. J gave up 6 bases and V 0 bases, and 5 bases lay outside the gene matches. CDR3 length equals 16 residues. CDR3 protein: CASSVVGQGAINEQFF. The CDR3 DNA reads TGTGCCAGCAGCGTAGTCGGACAGGGGGCTATCAATGAGCAGTTCTTC.

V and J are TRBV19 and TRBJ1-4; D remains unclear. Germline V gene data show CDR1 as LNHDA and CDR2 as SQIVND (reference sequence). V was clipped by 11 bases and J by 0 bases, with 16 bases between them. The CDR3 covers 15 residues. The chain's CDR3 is CASKSQAATNEKLFF. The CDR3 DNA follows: TGTGCCTCCAAGAGCCAGGCAGCAACTAATGAAAAACTGTTTTTT.

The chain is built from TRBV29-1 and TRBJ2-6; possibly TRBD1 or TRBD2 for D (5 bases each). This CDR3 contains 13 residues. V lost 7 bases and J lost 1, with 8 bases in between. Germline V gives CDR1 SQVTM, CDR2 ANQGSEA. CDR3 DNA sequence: TGCAGCGGAGGGGAGTCTGGGGCCAACGTCCTGACTTTC. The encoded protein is CSGGESGANVLTF.

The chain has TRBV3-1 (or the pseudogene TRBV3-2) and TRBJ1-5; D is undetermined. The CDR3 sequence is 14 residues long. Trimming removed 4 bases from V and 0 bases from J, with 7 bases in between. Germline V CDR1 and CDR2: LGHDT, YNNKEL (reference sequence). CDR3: CASSPGYSNQPQHF. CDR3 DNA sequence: TGTGCCAGCAGCCCGGGGTATAGCAATCAGCCCCAGCATTTT.

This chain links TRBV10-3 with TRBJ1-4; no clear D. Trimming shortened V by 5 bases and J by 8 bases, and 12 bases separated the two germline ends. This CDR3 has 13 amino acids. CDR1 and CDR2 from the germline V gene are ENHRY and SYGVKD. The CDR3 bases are TGTGCCATCAGTACAGATTGGAGGGAAAAACTGTTTTTT. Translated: CAISTDWREKLFF.

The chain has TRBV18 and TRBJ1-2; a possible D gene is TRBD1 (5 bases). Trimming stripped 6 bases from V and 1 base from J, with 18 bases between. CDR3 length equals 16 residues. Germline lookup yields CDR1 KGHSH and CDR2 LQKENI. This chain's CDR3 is CASSLGPAADNYGYTF. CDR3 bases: TGTGCCAGCTCCCTGGGACCCGCAGCAGATAACTATGGCTACACCTTC.

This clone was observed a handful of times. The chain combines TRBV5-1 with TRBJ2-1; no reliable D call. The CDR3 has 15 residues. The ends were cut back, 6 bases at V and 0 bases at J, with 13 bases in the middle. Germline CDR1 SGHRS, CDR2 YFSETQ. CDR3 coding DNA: TGCGCCAGCACCCCTTCTACCAGCTCCTACAATGAGCAGTTCTTC. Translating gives CASTPSTSSYNEQFF.

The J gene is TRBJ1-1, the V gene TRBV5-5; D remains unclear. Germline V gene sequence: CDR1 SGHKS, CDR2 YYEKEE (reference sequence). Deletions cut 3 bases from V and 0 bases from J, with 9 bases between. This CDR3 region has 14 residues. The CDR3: CASSSQRMNTEAFF. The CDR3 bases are TGTGCCAGCAGCTCACAGAGGATGAACACTGAAGCTTTCTTT.

This CDR3 reads CASSLDSFDEQYF. The CDR3 DNA reads as TGTGCCAGCAGCTTGGACAGTTTCGACGAGCAGTACTTC. The rearrangement links TRBV7-7 to TRBJ2-7, with D possibly being TRBD1 (6 bases). CDR1 SSHAT and CDR2 FNYEAQ come from the germline V gene (reference sequence). The CDR3 sequence is 13 residues long. V lost 3 bases and J lost 5, with 11 bases in between. Full variable domain (rest looked up from reference TRBV7-7 and TRBJ2-7): GAGVSQSPRYKVTKRGQDVTLRCDPISSHATLYWYQQALGQGPEFLTYFNYEAQPDKSGLPSDRFSAERPEGSISTLTIQRTEQRDSAMYRCASSLDSFDEQYFGPGTRLTVT.